The clone carrying this T cell receptor beta chain was found many times. This sample stems from a study of T cells after yellow fever vaccination. TCRdb redid the calling of the 5' RACE reads with MiXCR, one entry per CDR3 protein. The sample holds around 25,000 distinct CDR3 sequences, 4.5% seen once. The length of the CDR3 is 16 residues. J gave up 6 bases and V 3 bases, and 8 bases lay outside the gene matches. Findings and limits, study-wide: Almost every vaccine-responding clonotype was undetectable in sorted memory subsets on day 0. In FACS-sorted repertoires, abundant clonotypes from the bulk population could appear as contaminants. Clonotypes found in both CD4 and CD8 compartments made up a small share.

The chain combines TRBV12-3 or TRBV12-4 with TRBJ1-6, with 7 bases that match TRBD1. The source of this sequence is a man younger than 35 who received the YFV17D yellow fever vaccine. The material sequenced was PBMCs, either bulk or a sorted T-cell subset (CD4+, CD8+, memory, or dextramer-sorted; not recorded which), taken on the day of the yellow fever booster vaccination. CDR3 protein: CASSLWAGGGNSPLHF. CDR3 nucleotides: TGTGCCAGCAGTTTGTGGGCAGGGGGGGGTAATTCACCCCTCCACTTT.